This T cell receptor (beta chain) was documented in a study of blood T cell repertoires in COVID-19. Study as a whole: Collection of acute and convalescent COVID-19 samples took place in the United States, Italy and Spain. The analysed material was cDNA or gDNA that came from T cells, B-cell-depleted T cells, or PBMCs.

Germline CDR1 and CDR2: LGHDT and YNNKEL (reference sequence). CDR3 size: 14 residues. V lost 6 bases to trimming and J lost 2 bases; unmatched junction nucleotides: 4. Assay: immunoSEQ multiplex PCR; the TCRdb copy retains only in-frame clones and omits some. This sample has over 40,000 clones, with around 92% found just once. The receptor was derived from a human donor in a cohort sampled during active COVID-19. The chain has TRBV3-1 (or the pseudogene TRBV3-2) and TRBJ2-7; 10 nucleotides line up with TRBD1. Sequencing was done on a sample of peripheral blood. The CDR3 DNA reads as TGTGCCAGCAGATCCGGGACAGGGGCCTACGAGCAGTACTTC. As protein: CASRSGTGAYEQYF.